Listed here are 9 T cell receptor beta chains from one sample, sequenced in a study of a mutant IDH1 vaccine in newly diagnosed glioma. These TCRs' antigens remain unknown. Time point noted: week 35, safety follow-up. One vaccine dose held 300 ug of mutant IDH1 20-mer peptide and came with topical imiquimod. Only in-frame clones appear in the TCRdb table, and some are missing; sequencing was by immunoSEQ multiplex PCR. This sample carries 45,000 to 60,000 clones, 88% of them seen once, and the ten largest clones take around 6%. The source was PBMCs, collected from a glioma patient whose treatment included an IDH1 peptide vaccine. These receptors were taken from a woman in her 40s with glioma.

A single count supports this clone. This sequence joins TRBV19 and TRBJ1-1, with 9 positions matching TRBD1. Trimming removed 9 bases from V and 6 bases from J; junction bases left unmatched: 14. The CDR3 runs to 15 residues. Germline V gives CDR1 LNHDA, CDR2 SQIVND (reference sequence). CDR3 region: CASNEPGQGVAEAFF. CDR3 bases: TGTGCCAGCAATGAGCCGGGACAGGGAGTGGCTGAAGCTTTCTTT.

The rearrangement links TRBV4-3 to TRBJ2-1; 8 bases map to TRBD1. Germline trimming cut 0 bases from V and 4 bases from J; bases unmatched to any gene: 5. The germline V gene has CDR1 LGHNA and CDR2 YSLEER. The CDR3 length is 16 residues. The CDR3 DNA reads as TGCGCCAGCAGCCAAGACGGACAGGGTTCGTACAATGAGCAGTTCTTC. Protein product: CASSQDGQGSYNEQFF.

For the CDR3, the DNA is TGCGCCAGCAGCCCCCGGGACAACACCGGGGAGCTGTTTTTT. It specifies CASSPRDNTGELFF. The chain combines TRBV4-1 with TRBJ2-2; D is perhaps TRBD1 or TRBD2 (5 bases each). Germline V lookup: CDR1 MGHRA, CDR2 YSYEKL. This CDR3 contains 14 residues. The germline V and J ends were trimmed by 4 bases and 2 bases, with 8 bases remaining between them.

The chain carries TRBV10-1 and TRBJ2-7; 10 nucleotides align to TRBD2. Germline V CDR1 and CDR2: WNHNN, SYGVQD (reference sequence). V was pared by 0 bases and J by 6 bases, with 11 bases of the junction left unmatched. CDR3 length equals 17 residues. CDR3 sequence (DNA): TGCGCCAGCAGTGAGTCGAGTCCCCTAGCGGGAGAGGGCGAGCAGTACTTC. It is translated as CASSESSPLAGEGEQYF.

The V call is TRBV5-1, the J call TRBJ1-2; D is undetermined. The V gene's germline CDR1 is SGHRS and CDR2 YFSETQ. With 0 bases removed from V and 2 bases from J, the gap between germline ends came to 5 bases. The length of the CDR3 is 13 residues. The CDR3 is CASSLGQNYGYTF. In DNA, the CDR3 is TGCGCCAGCAGCTTGGGGCAGAACTATGGCTACACCTTC.

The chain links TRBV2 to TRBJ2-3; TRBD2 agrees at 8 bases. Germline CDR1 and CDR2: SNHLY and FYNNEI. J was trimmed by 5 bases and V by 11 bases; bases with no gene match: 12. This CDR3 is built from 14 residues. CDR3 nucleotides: TGTGCCTCAGCCGCAGCGGGAGTAGGAGATACGCAGTATTTT. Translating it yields CASAAAGVGDTQYF.

The CDR3 sequence is CASSVFSGVGYGYTF. CDR3 DNA: TGTGCCAGCAGTGTGTTCTCAGGGGTTGGCTATGGCTACACCTTC. This rearrangement joins TRBV25-1 to TRBJ1-2, with D tentatively TRBD1 (6 bases). The CDR3 runs to 15 residues. Trimming left V 4 bases short and J 4 bases short, with 16 bases between. Germline assignment: CDR1 MGHDK and CDR2 SYGVNS.

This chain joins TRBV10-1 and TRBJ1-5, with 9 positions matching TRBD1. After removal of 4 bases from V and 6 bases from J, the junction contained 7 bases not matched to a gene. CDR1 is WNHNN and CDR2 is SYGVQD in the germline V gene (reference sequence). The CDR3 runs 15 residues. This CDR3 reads CASSGSDRGSQPQHF. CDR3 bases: TGCGCCAGCAGTGGATCGGACAGGGGAAGTCAGCCCCAGCATTTT.

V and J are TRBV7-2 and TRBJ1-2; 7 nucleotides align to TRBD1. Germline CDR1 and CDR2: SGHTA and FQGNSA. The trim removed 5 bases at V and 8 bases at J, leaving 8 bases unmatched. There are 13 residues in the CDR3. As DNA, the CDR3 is TGTGCCAGCAGCAGACAGGGTTCGTTCGGCTACACCTTC. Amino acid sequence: CASSRQGSFGYTF.